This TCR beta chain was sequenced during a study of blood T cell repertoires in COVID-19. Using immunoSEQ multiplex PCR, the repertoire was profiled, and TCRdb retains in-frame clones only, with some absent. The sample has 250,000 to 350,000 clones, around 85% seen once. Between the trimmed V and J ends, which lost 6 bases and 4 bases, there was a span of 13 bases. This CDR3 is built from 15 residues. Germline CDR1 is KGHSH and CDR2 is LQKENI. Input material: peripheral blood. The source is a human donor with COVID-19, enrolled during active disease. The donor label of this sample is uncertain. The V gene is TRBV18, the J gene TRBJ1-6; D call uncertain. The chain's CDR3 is CASSPSGIYNSPLHF. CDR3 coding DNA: TGTGCCAGCTCGCCGAGCGGGATTTATAATTCACCCCTCCACTTT.